The source of this T cell receptor (beta chain) is a study of blood T cell repertoires in COVID-19 (dated by TCRdb to about 2020). Looking at the study overall: Collaborator samples came from the United States, Italy and Spain and covered acute and convalescent phases of COVID-19. The repertoires were released in a freely available public database meant as a resource for research on the immune response to SARS-CoV-2. Subjects who had been exposed to COVID-19, were actively infected with it, or had recovered from it provided the deeply sampled blood TCRbeta repertoires that made up the dataset. Nearly every sample came with metadata listing a de-identified subject ID, COVID-19 status, age in years and sex. The samples were drawn from two sources: the first 160 participants of the ongoing ImmuneRACE study, and fewer than 1,500 subjects contributed by 6 global collaborators. HLA class I and class II types, where available, came from metadata supplied by the sample provider rather than from assay-based typing. The prospective study material was composed of cDNA or gDNA derived from T cells, B-cell-depleted T cells, or PBMCs. What the authors observed across the whole study: Clinical and demographic metadata were provided uncurated, with the amount varying by source and participant.

V is clipped by 6 bases and J by 1 base, and the sequence between their germline boundaries is 9 bases long. The germline V gene gives CDR1 as MNHEY and CDR2 as SVGAGI. Including cysteine and phenylalanine, the CDR3 has 13 amino acids. Only CDR3 DNA remains: 39 bases, in frame from the first base. In Seattle, one collaborating source enrolled patients while the infection was active and tracked those patients longitudinally over the course of disease. The collaborating institutions used their own protocols to collect whole blood in K2EDTA tubes. For TCRbeta analysis, collaborators shipped samples as frozen whole blood, isolated PBMCs, or DNA extracted from either of those sample types. The immunoSEQ Assay, a bias-controlled multiplex PCR, was used to amplify TCRbeta CDR3 regions from genomic DNA. In the source study's methods: The number of nucleated cells in each sample was estimated from the amplification of reference gene primers within the assay. Sequence reads were collapsed and filtered to measure the absolute abundance of every unique TCRbeta CDR3 rearrangement. For each sample, productive Simpson clonality was calculated as the square root of Simpson's diversity index across productive rearrangements. TCRdb took over this immuneACCESS table, retaining in-frame rearrangements with V and J assigned. Such tables are incomplete; in checked studies, under half of the missing clones stem from an unresolved V gene, and the remainder is unexplained. V and J calls and clone size are those listed in that table; D and trimming were worked out from the DNA. Recorded for this sample are under 350,000 clones; around 92% of them occurred a single time. The ten top clones hold approximately 1.8% of the sample.

About this clone itself: The specificity of this receptor is unknown. Base-call qualities are not available, and no considerably larger clone is one nucleotide away.

Material for sequencing was peripheral blood. The source is a woman between 25 and 40 years old with COVID-19, enrolled during active disease. Here the chain combines TRBV6-5 and TRBJ1-1; D gene: possibly TRBD1, on 6 matching bases. The CDR3 has the sequence CASRGHPNTEAFF. The nucleotide sequence reads as follows: TGTGCCAGCAGGGGACACCCGAACACTGAAGCTTTCTTT.